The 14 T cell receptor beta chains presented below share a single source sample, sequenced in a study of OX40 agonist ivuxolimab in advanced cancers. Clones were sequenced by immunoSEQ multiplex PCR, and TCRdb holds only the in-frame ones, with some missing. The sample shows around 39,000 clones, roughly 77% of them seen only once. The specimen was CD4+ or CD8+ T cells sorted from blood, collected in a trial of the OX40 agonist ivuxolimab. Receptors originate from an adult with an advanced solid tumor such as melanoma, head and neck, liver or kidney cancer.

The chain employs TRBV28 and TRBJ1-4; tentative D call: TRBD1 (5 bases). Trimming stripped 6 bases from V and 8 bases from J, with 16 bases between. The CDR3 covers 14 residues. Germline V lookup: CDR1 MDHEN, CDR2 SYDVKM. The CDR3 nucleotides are TGTGCCAGCAGCAGCAGGGTGGGGCAAGAAAAACTGTTTTTT. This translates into CASSSRVGQEKLFF.

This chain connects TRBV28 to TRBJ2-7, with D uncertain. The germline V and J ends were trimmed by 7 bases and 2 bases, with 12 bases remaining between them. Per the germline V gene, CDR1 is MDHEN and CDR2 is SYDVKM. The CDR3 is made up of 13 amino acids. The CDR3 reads CASKGQPAYEQYF. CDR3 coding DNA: TGTGCCAGCAAAGGGCAGCCGGCCTACGAGCAGTACTTC.

The CDR3: CASTLPGSNTTEAFF. CDR3 in DNA: TGTGCCAGCACTCTCCCAGGCTCAAACACCACTGAAGCTTTCTTT. The V call is TRBV21-1, the J call TRBJ1-1; the table's TRBD1 call for D was not verified on the DNA. TRBV21-1 is a pseudogene locus. The length of the CDR3 is 15 residues.

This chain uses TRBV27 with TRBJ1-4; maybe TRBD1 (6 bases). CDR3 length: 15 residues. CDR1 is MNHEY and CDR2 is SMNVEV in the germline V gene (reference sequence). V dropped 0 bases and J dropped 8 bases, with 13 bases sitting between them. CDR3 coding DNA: TGTGCCAGCAGTTTATCACCCGGGGGCGACGAAAAACTGTTTTTT. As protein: CASSLSPGGDEKLFF.

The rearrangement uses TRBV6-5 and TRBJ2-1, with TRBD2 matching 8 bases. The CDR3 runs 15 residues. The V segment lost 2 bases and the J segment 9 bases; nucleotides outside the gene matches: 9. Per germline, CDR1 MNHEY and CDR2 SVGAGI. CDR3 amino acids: CASSYQSSGGSEQFF. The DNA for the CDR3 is TGTGCCAGCAGTTACCAGTCAAGCGGGGGAAGTGAGCAGTTCTTC.

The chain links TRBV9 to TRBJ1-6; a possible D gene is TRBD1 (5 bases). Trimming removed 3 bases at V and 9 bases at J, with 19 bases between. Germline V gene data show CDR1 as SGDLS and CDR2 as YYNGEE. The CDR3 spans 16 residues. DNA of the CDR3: TGTGCCAGCAGCGCCTCCCCGGGGCGGGGGGGTTCACCCCTCCACTTT. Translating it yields CASSASPGRGGSPLHF. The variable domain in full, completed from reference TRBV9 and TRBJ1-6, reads DSGVTQTPKHLITATGQRVTLRCSPRSGDLSVYWYQQSLDQGLQFLIQYYNGEERAKGNILERFSAQQFPDLHSELNLSSLELGDSALYFCASSASPGRGGSPLHFGNGTRLTVT.

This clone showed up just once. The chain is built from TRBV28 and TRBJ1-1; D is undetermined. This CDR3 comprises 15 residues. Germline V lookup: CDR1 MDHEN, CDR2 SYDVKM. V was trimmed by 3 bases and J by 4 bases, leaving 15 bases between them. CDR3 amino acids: CASSFGSPRGTEAFF. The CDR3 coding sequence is TGTGCCAGCAGTTTCGGGAGCCCTCGGGGCACTGAAGCTTTCTTT.

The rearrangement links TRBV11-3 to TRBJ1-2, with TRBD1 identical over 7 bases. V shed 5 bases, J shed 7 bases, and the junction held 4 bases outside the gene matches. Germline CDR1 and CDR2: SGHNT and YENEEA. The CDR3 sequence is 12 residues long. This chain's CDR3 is CASSHEGAGYTF. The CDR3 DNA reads TGTGCCAGCAGCCACGAGGGGGCTGGCTACACCTTC.

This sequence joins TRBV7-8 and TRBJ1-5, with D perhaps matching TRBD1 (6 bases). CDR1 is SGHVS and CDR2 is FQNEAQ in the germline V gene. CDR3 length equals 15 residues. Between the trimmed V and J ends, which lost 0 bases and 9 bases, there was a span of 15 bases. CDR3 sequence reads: CASSLADSLGLPQHF. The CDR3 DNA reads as TGTGCCAGCAGCTTAGCGGACAGCTTAGGGTTGCCCCAGCATTTT.

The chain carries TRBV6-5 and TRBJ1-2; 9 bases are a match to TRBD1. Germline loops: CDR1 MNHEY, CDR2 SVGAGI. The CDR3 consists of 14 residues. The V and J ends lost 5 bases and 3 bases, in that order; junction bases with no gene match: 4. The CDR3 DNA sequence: TGTGCCAGCAGTGACCGGGACAGGGACTATGGCTACACCTTC. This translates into CASSDRDRDYGYTF.

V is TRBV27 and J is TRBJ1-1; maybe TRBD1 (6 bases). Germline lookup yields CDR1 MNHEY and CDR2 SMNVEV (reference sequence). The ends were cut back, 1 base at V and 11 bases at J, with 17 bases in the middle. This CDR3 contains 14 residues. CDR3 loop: CASSLFRDTRQAFF. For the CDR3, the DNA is TGTGCCAGCAGTTTATTCCGGGACACCCGCCAGGCTTTCTTT.

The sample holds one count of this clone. In DNA form, the CDR3 reads TGCGCCAGCAGCTTGGCGGTAGCGGTTTACAATGAGCAGTTCTTC. It encodes CASSLAVAVYNEQFF. This chain uses TRBV5-1 with TRBJ2-1, with TRBD2 as a possible D gene (6 bases). Deletions cut 0 bases from V and 4 bases from J, with 11 bases between. The CDR3 totals 15 residues. The germline CDR1 and CDR2 sequences are SGHRS and YFSETQ.

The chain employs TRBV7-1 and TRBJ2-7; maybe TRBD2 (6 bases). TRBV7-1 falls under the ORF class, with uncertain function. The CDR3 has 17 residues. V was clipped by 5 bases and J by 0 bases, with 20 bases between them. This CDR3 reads CASSRLRGTESSYEQYF. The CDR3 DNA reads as TGTGCCAGCAGCCGCCTCCGTGGGACTGAAAGCTCCTACGAGCAGTACTTC.

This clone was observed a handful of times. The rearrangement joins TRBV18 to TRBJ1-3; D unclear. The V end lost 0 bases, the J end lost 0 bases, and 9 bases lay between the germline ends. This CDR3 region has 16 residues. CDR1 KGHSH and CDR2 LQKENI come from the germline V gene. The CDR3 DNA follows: TGTGCCAGCTCACCACCATCCAGGTCCTCTGGAAACACCATATATTTT. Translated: CASSPPSRSSGNTIYF.